This T cell receptor (beta chain) was captured in a study of monozygotic twins with cystic fibrosis. Data came from immunoSEQ multiplex PCR; TCRdb stores just in-frame clones and leaves some out. This repertoire shows 15,000 or so clones, nearly 99% found once; its top ten account for approximately 0.41%. This TCR derives from a girl aged 2-10 years with cystic fibrosis. The sample consisted of blood.

The CDR3 DNA reads TGTGCCAGCAGCTTTCCCCCAGTGGAGACCCAGTACTTC. This translates into CASSFPPVETQYF. The gene calls are TRBV7-9 and TRBJ2-5; D is ambiguous. Germline V gene data show CDR1 as SEHNR and CDR2 as FQNEAQ (reference sequence). The V gene lost 3 bases and the J gene lost 5 bases, with 10 bases spanning the gap. CDR3 length: 13 amino acids.